A selection of T cell receptor beta chains follows, all from one sample in a study of OX40 agonist ivuxolimab in advanced cancers. Clones were read by immunoSEQ multiplex PCR, and TCRdb kept only the in-frame ones, dropping some. The table records 70,000 to 85,000 clones, approximately 86% of them present only once. The sample consisted of CD4+ or CD8+ T cells sorted from blood, taken in a trial of the OX40 agonist ivuxolimab. These receptor sequences come from an adult with an advanced solid tumor such as melanoma, head and neck, liver or kidney cancer. CDR3s include the opening cysteine and the closing phenylalanine or tryptophan. Each record gives: V gene, clone size, D gene, CDR3 length, J gene, CDR3 protein, CDR3 DNA. D genes are given only for firm matches. The size field is filled for only some rows; it gives once, few, many or a size class.

v_gene: TRBV29-1
abundance: -
d_gene: -
len: 11
j_gene: TRBJ2-7
CDR3aa: CSVETSYEQYF
CDR3nt: TGCAGCGTTGAGACCTCCTACGAGCAGTACTTC

v_gene: TRBV6-5
abundance: -
d_gene: -
len: 15
j_gene: TRBJ1-2
CDR3aa: CASRPPGGEWYGYTF
CDR3nt: TGTGCCAGCAGGCCCCCCGGGGGAGAATGGTATGGCTACACCTTC

v_gene: TRBV6-5
abundance: -
d_gene: -
len: 14
j_gene: TRBJ1-3
CDR3aa: CASKATSAGNTIYF
CDR3nt: TGTGCCAGCAAGGCAACAAGTGCTGGAAACACCATATATTTT

v_gene: TRBV9
abundance: -
d_gene: TRBD1
len: 12
j_gene: TRBJ2-2
CDR3aa: CASRQGNGELFF
CDR3nt: TGTGCCAGCAGACAGGGGAACGGGGAGCTGTTTTTT

v_gene: TRBV7-2
abundance: -
d_gene: TRBD2
len: 15
j_gene: TRBJ2-5
CDR3aa: CASSPLAGGRETQYF
CDR3nt: TGTGCCAGCAGCCCACTAGCGGGGGGTCGAGAGACCCAGTACTTC

v_gene: TRBV27
abundance: -
d_gene: -
len: 16
j_gene: TRBJ1-5
CDR3aa: CASSLSGDGLNQPQHF
CDR3nt: TGTGCCAGCAGTTTATCCGGGGACGGACTCAATCAGCCCCAGCATTTT

v_gene: TRBV6-6
abundance: -
d_gene: -
len: 14
j_gene: TRBJ1-5
CDR3aa: CASSHRSPDQPQHF
CDR3nt: TGTGCCAGCAGCCACAGGTCTCCCGATCAGCCCCAGCATTTT

v_gene: TRBV6-5
abundance: -
d_gene: -
len: 13
j_gene: TRBJ2-5
CDR3aa: CASSYSIQETQYF
CDR3nt: TGTGCCAGCAGTTACTCGATCCAAGAGACCCAGTACTTC

v_gene: TRBV9
abundance: -
d_gene: -
len: 15
j_gene: TRBJ1-6
CDR3aa: CASSVSGNSNSPLHF
CDR3nt: TGTGCCAGCAGCGTATCAGGGAATAGTAATTCACCCCTCCACTTT

v_gene: TRBV7-3
abundance: once
d_gene: -
len: 13
j_gene: TRBJ1-1
CDR3aa: CASSGRVNTEAFF
CDR3nt: TGTGCCAGCAGCGGCCGGGTGAACACTGAAGCTTTCTTT

v_gene: TRBV11-1
abundance: -
d_gene: TRBD1
len: 16
j_gene: TRBJ2-7
CDR3aa: CASSRSRTGEAYEQYF
CDR3nt: TGTGCCAGCAGCCGATCCCGGACAGGGGAGGCTTACGAGCAGTACTTC

v_gene: TRBV7-9
abundance: -
d_gene: TRBD1
len: 13
j_gene: TRBJ1-2
CDR3aa: CASSRDRAYGYTF
CDR3nt: TGTGCCAGCAGCCGGGACAGGGCGTATGGCTACACCTTC

v_gene: TRBV30
abundance: few
d_gene: -
len: 12
j_gene: TRBJ1-5
CDR3aa: CAWSGRGSPQHF
CDR3nt: TGTGCCTGGAGTGGGCGGGGAAGCCCCCAGCATTTT

v_gene: TRBV7-9
abundance: -
d_gene: -
len: 15
j_gene: TRBJ2-3
CDR3aa: CASSPLGPSTDTQYF
CDR3nt: TGTGCCAGCAGCCCCCTGGGCCCTAGCACAGATACGCAGTATTTT

v_gene: TRBV7-2
abundance: -
d_gene: -
len: 14
j_gene: TRBJ1-2
CDR3aa: CASSLVSGSGGYTF
CDR3nt: TGTGCCAGCAGCTTAGTATCCGGGAGCGGTGGCTACACCTTC

v_gene: TRBV7-9
abundance: -
d_gene: -
len: 15
j_gene: TRBJ1-2
CDR3aa: CASSFSGRAGSGYTF
CDR3nt: TGTGCCAGCAGCTTTTCCGGGAGGGCCGGGAGTGGCTACACCTTC

v_gene: TRBV7-9
abundance: once
d_gene: -
len: 14
j_gene: TRBJ2-7
CDR3aa: CASSRTGTTGEQYF
CDR3nt: TGTGCCAGCAGTCGTACGGGAACTACTGGGGAGCAGTACTTC

v_gene: TRBV6-5
abundance: few
d_gene: TRBD1
len: 14
j_gene: TRBJ2-5
CDR3aa: CASRTQGRQETQYF
CDR3nt: TGTGCCAGCAGGACACAGGGGAGACAAGAGACCCAGTACTTC

v_gene: TRBV6-6
abundance: -
d_gene: TRBD1
len: 16
j_gene: TRBJ1-5
CDR3aa: CASSPNRGGSNQPQHF
CDR3nt: TGTGCCAGCAGTCCCAACAGGGGCGGTAGCAATCAGCCCCAGCATTTT

v_gene: TRBV7-9
abundance: -
d_gene: -
len: 12
j_gene: TRBJ2-3
CDR3aa: CASSSTADTQYF
CDR3nt: TGTGCCAGCAGCTCAACAGCAGATACGCAGTATTTT

v_gene: TRBV28
abundance: -
d_gene: TRBD1
len: 15
j_gene: TRBJ1-2
CDR3aa: CASSFRTGVRYGYTF
CDR3nt: TGTGCCAGCAGTTTCCGGACAGGGGTTAGGTATGGCTACACCTTC

v_gene: TRBV29-1
abundance: -
d_gene: -
len: 14
j_gene: TRBJ1-1
CDR3aa: CSARGIDRGTEAFF
CDR3nt: TGCAGCGCCAGGGGTATCGATAGGGGCACTGAAGCTTTCTTT

v_gene: TRBV6-5
abundance: once
d_gene: TRBD1
len: 15
j_gene: TRBJ2-7
CDR3aa: CASSRGQTLSYEQYF
CDR3nt: TGTGCCAGCAGCAGGGGACAGACCTTATCCTACGAGCAGTACTTC

v_gene: TRBV6-5
abundance: few
d_gene: TRBD1
len: 15
j_gene: TRBJ1-2
CDR3aa: CASSYSGQGNYGYTF
CDR3nt: TGTGCCAGCAGTTACTCGGGACAGGGCAACTATGGCTACACCTTC

v_gene: TRBV7-2
abundance: -
d_gene: -
len: 16
j_gene: TRBJ2-6
CDR3aa: CASSWDGSSGANVLTF
CDR3nt: TGTGCCAGCAGCTGGGACGGGAGCTCTGGGGCCAACGTCCTGACTTTC

v_gene: TRBV11-2
abundance: -
d_gene: TRBD2
len: 17
j_gene: TRBJ2-7
CDR3aa: CASSRRRPLAGEVEQYF
CDR3nt: TGTGCCAGCAGCCGCCGCCGTCCACTAGCGGGAGAGGTCGAGCAGTACTTC

v_gene: TRBV28
abundance: -
d_gene: TRBD1
len: 13
j_gene: TRBJ1-4
CDR3aa: CASSTGQGEKLFF
CDR3nt: TGTGCCAGCAGCACGGGACAGGGTGAAAAACTGTTTTTT

v_gene: TRBV11-3
abundance: -
d_gene: TRBD1
len: 14
j_gene: TRBJ1-1
CDR3aa: CASSIRGQDTEAFF
CDR3nt: TGTGCCAGCAGCATCAGGGGGCAGGACACTGAAGCTTTCTTT

v_gene: TRBV11-2
abundance: -
d_gene: TRBD1
len: 17
j_gene: TRBJ1-2
CDR3aa: CASSLDSWGQVNYGYTF
CDR3nt: TGTGCCAGCAGCTTAGATAGTTGGGGACAGGTCAACTATGGCTACACCTTC

v_gene: TRBV27
abundance: -
d_gene: -
len: 15
j_gene: TRBJ2-4
CDR3aa: CASSLFPGPGALEYF
CDR3nt: TGTGCCAGCAGTTTATTCCCGGGACCCGGGGCCCTAGAGTACTTC

v_gene: TRBV7-6
abundance: -
d_gene: TRBD1
len: 14
j_gene: TRBJ1-1
CDR3aa: CASSSSTGGQRAFF
CDR3nt: TGTGCCAGCAGCTCATCGACAGGGGGCCAGAGAGCTTTCTTT

v_gene: TRBV11-2
abundance: few
d_gene: -
len: 14
j_gene: TRBJ2-3
CDR3aa: CASSLAGDSDTQYF
CDR3nt: TGTGCCAGCAGCTTAGCGGGGGACTCAGATACGCAGTATTTT

v_gene: TRBV10-3
abundance: -
d_gene: TRBD1
len: 17
j_gene: TRBJ2-3
CDR3aa: CAISGERQGASTDTQYF
CDR3nt: TGTGCCATCAGTGGGGAACGACAGGGGGCGAGCACAGATACGCAGTATTTT

v_gene: TRBV21-1
abundance: -
d_gene: -
len: 17
j_gene: TRBJ2-7
CDR3aa: CASSPSTSREKTYEQYF
CDR3nt: TGTGCCAGCAGCCCCTCGACGTCCAGGGAGAAAACCTACGAGCAGTACTTC

v_gene: TRBV5-1
abundance: -
d_gene: TRBD2
len: 16
j_gene: TRBJ2-2
CDR3aa: CASSFSWTSGAGELFF
CDR3nt: TGCGCCAGCAGCTTCTCTTGGACTAGCGGGGCCGGGGAGCTGTTTTTT

v_gene: TRBV5-5
abundance: -
d_gene: TRBD1
len: 16
j_gene: TRBJ1-6
CDR3aa: CASSLVGTGTRVPLHF
CDR3nt: TGTGCCAGCAGCTTGGTCGGGACAGGCACTCGGGTACCCCTCCACTTT

v_gene: TRBV28
abundance: -
d_gene: -
len: 15
j_gene: TRBJ1-2
CDR3aa: CASSLKGSMNYGYTF
CDR3nt: TGTGCCAGCAGTTTAAAGGGGTCAATGAACTATGGCTACACCTTC

v_gene: TRBV28
abundance: -
d_gene: -
len: 15
j_gene: TRBJ1-4
CDR3aa: CASSLQVATNEKLFF
CDR3nt: TGTGCCAGCAGTCTCCAGGTTGCAACTAATGAAAAACTGTTTTTT

v_gene: TRBV7-2
abundance: -
d_gene: -
len: 14
j_gene: TRBJ2-3
CDR3aa: CASSLAASTDTQYF
CDR3nt: TGTGCCAGCAGTTTAGCGGCTAGCACAGATACGCAGTATTTT

v_gene: TRBV7-9
abundance: -
d_gene: -
len: 13
j_gene: TRBJ1-1
CDR3aa: CASSLDRNTEAFF
CDR3nt: TGTGCCAGCAGCTTAGACAGGAACACTGAAGCTTTCTTT

v_gene: TRBV11-2
abundance: -
d_gene: TRBD1
len: 14
j_gene: TRBJ2-1
CDR3aa: CASSPGQGKGEQFF
CDR3nt: TGTGCCAGCAGCCCGGGACAGGGTAAAGGTGAGCAGTTCTTC